This T cell receptor (beta chain) was documented in a study of cytomegalovirus exposure and HLA in healthy donors. Overall study: When fewer than 500 donors were genotyped, over 80% of them were found to fall in the Caucasian-associated ancestry cluster. Findings and caveats of the study: CMV serostatus stood as the only immune exposure information on hand.

V lost 7 bases to trimming and J lost 4 bases, with 19 bases between them. The CDR3 loop spans 15 amino acids. Germline V gives CDR1 MNHEY, CDR2 SVGAGI. Vbeta (60) and Jbeta (13) primers were used in the PCR. The table came from immunoSEQ multiplex PCR; TCRdb's copy has only in-frame clones and leaves some out. The sample has 110,000 or so clones; 65% to 75% are singletons. This clone was seen a single time. Its antigen is as yet unknown. The source material was PBMCs. This chain uses TRBV6-5 with TRBJ1-2, with D possibly being TRBD1 (5 bases). This TCR was recovered from a woman in her thirties or forties in good health and CMV-seropositive. The CDR3 loop is CASTQPSRGIYGYTF. The CDR3 DNA reads as TGTGCCAGCACCCAACCCTCTCGGGGGATCTATGGCTACACCTTC.